This is a list of T cell receptor beta chains from one sample in a study of beta chain features in type 1 diabetes. The table came from immunoSEQ multiplex PCR; TCRdb's copy has only in-frame clones and leaves some out. The repertoire holds about half a million clones, with 25% to 35% as singletons. The source material was naive CD4+ T cells from blood. These receptors all come from a man aged 18 to 30 in good health. CDR3s include the opening cysteine and the closing phenylalanine or tryptophan. The D gene is left open where the match is weak. A clone size is listed for some rows: how often the clone was seen (once, few, many), or a class if it is expanded.

clone size | J gene | D gene | V gene | CDR3 protein | CDR3 DNA
NA | TRBJ2-1 | NA | TRBV7-9 | CASSPRQSYNEQFF | TGTGCCAGCAGCCCCCGACAGTCCTACAATGAGCAGTTCTTC
few | TRBJ2-3 | TRBD1 | TRBV29-1 | CSAIRDRGADTQYF | TGCAGCGCTATACGGGACAGGGGCGCAGATACGCAGTATTTT
NA | TRBJ2-1 | NA | TRBV9 | CASSVVAGPNNEQFF | TGTGCCAGCAGCGTAGTTGCGGGACCTAACAATGAGCAGTTCTTC
NA | TRBJ2-7 | NA | TRBV6-5 | CASRPGQSGGHEQYF | TGTGCCAGCAGACCGGGACAGTCGGGAGGTCACGAGCAGTACTTC
NA | TRBJ2-1 | TRBD2 | TRBV9 | CASSATSGWWDEQFF | TGTGCCAGCAGCGCGACTAGCGGGTGGTGGGATGAGCAGTTCTTC
NA | TRBJ2-2 | NA | TRBV30 | CAWSVLMNTGELFF | TGTGCCTGGAGTGTACTAATGAACACCGGGGAGCTGTTTTTT
NA | TRBJ2-5 | NA | TRBV11-2 | CASSFDRPETQYF | TGTGCCAGCAGCTTTGACCGCCCAGAGACCCAGTACTTC
NA | TRBJ2-5 | TRBD2 | TRBV6-5 | CASSGSGLAGQTQYF | TGTGCCAGCAGTGGATCTGGACTAGCGGGGCAGACCCAGTACTTC
NA | TRBJ2-7 | NA | TRBV10-3 | CAILTGYEQYF | TGTGCCATTCTGACTGGCTACGAGCAGTACTTC
NA | TRBJ1-1 | NA | TRBV4-1 | CASSQGGGFGTEAFF | TGCGCCAGCAGCCAGGGAGGCGGGTTCGGGACTGAAGCTTTCTTT
few | TRBJ1-1 | NA | TRBV4-3 | CASSQEYSWRSTEAFF | TGCGCCAGCAGCCAAGAGTACAGCTGGCGGAGCACTGAAGCTTTCTTT
NA | TRBJ2-7 | TRBD1 | TRBV7-6 | CASSSTGSGEYEQYF | TGTGCCAGCAGCTCGACAGGGTCAGGGGAATACGAGCAGTACTTC
few | TRBJ2-7 | TRBD1 | TRBV29-1 | CSVAEGGTGGSYEQYF | TGCAGCGTAGCGGAGGGTGGGACAGGGGGTTCCTACGAGCAGTACTTC
NA | TRBJ2-1 | TRBD1 | TRBV5-1 | CASREQGAYNEQFF | TGCGCCAGCAGAGAACAGGGGGCCTACAATGAGCAGTTCTTC
few | TRBJ2-1 | NA | TRBV28 | CASSFLLGSYNEQFF | TGTGCCAGCAGTTTCCTGCTGGGCTCCTACAATGAGCAGTTCTTC
NA | TRBJ1-5 | NA | TRBV7-2 | CASSLYEMQPQHF | TGTGCCAGCAGCTTATACGAAATGCAGCCCCAGCATTTT
NA | TRBJ1-1 | TRBD1 | TRBV18 | CASSPDRANTEAFF | TGTGCCAGCTCACCAGACAGGGCGAACACTGAAGCTTTCTTT
few | TRBJ2-3 | TRBD1 | TRBV5-1 | CASSLGQTSTDTQYF | TGCGCCAGCAGCCTGGGACAGACTAGCACAGATACGCAGTATTTT
NA | TRBJ2-5 | NA | TRBV7-2 | CASSLVGGRKETQYF | TGTGCCAGCAGCTTAGTGGGTGGGAGGAAAGAGACCCAGTACTTC
NA | TRBJ2-5 | NA | TRBV5-1 | CASSQRVQETQYF | TGCGCCAGCAGTCAGCGGGTCCAAGAGACCCAGTACTTC
NA | TRBJ1-1 | NA | TRBV9 | CASSVGWNTEAFF | TGTGCCAGCAGTGTGGGTTGGAACACTGAAGCTTTCTTT
NA | TRBJ2-1 | NA | TRBV7-2 | CASSSGAANEQFF | TGTGCCAGCAGCTCGGGGGCGGCGAATGAGCAGTTCTTC
few | TRBJ2-3 | TRBD1 | TRBV7-9 | CASSLLPGGIIDTQYF | TGTGCCAGCAGCTTACTACCAGGGGGCATTATAGATACGCAGTATTTT
few | TRBJ1-1 | NA | TRBV29-1 | CSVVNWGQHTEAFF | TGCAGCGTCGTGAATTGGGGACAACACACTGAAGCTTTCTTT
NA | TRBJ2-1 | NA | TRBV4-3 | CASSQDQLPPFNEQFF | TGCGCCAGCAGCCAAGACCAACTTCCCCCTTTCAATGAGCAGTTCTTC
NA | TRBJ2-1 | NA | TRBV5-1 | CASSLGTDNEQFF | TGCGCCAGCAGCTTGGGGACAGACAATGAGCAGTTCTTC
NA | TRBJ2-7 | NA | TRBV5-1 | CASSSSGPGPYEQYF | TGCGCCAGCAGTAGTTCAGGTCCGGGCCCCTACGAGCAGTACTTC
few | TRBJ2-6 | TRBD1 | TRBV19 | CASTVQGAWSNVLTF | TGTGCCAGTACCGTACAGGGGGCTTGGTCCAACGTCCTGACTTTC
NA | TRBJ2-7 | NA | TRBV30 | CAWSGRTRYSYEQYF | TGTGCCTGGAGTGGTCGGACTCGCTACTCCTACGAGCAGTACTTC
few | TRBJ1-5 | NA | TRBV25-1 | CASSESGQPQHF | TGTGCCAGCAGTGAATCTGGTCAGCCCCAGCATTTT
NA | TRBJ2-3 | NA | TRBV7-2 | CASSIGPTDTQYF | TGTGCCAGCAGCATTGGACCTACAGATACGCAGTATTTT
NA | TRBJ2-3 | TRBD2 | TRBV11-2 | CASSLEGTSTDTQYF | TGTGCCAGCAGCTTGGAAGGGACTAGTACAGATACGCAGTATTTT
NA | TRBJ2-5 | NA | TRBV7-2 | CASSSSFSRQETQYF | TGTGCCAGCAGCTCCTCCTTTAGTAGGCAAGAGACCCAGTACTTC
NA | TRBJ2-7 | TRBD1 | TRBV5-1 | CASSLSRDRGHEQYF | TGCGCCAGCAGCCTAAGCCGGGACAGGGGCCACGAGCAGTACTTC
NA | TRBJ2-7 | TRBD1 | TRBV2 | CASSDRALEQYF | TGTGCCAGCAGCGACAGGGCGCTGGAGCAGTACTTC
few | TRBJ2-1 | NA | TRBV25-1 | CASRGVVRWGDEQFF | TGTGCCAGCAGAGGGGTAGTGCGGTGGGGGGATGAGCAGTTCTTC
few | TRBJ2-7 | NA | TRBV29-1 | CSVKSMGDSYEQYF | TGCAGCGTTAAGTCTATGGGGGACTCCTACGAGCAGTACTTC
few | TRBJ2-2 | NA | TRBV29-1 | CSVGDGTGELFF | TGCAGCGTTGGAGACGGAACCGGGGAGCTGTTTTTT
NA | TRBJ2-5 | NA | TRBV5-1 | CASSLSGAPWDF | TGCGCCAGCAGCTTGTCCGGGGCCCCCTGGGACTTC
few | TRBJ1-1 | NA | TRBV7-9 | CASSFRRETEAFF | TGTGCCAGCAGCTTCCGGCGGGAGACTGAAGCTTTCTTT
NA | TRBJ1-5 | TRBD1 | TRBV30 | CAWGQGYSNQPQHF | TGTGCCTGGGGACAGGGGTATAGCAATCAGCCCCAGCATTTT
once | TRBJ2-5 | NA | TRBV7-9 | CASSDTGLASETQYF | TGTGCCAGCAGCGATACCGGCCTAGCATCAGAGACCCAGTACTTC
NA | TRBJ1-2 | TRBD1 | TRBV6-5 | CASSKTGDYGYTF | TGTGCCAGCAGCAAGACAGGGGACTATGGCTACACCTTC
NA | TRBJ2-7 | TRBD1 | TRBV30 | CAWSGGQGRVEQYF | TGTGCCTGGAGTGGGGGACAGGGGCGGGTCGAGCAGTACTTC
NA | TRBJ1-2 | NA | TRBV29-1 | CSVEGPGYTF | TGCAGCGTTGAGGGCCCTGGCTACACCTTC
few | TRBJ2-3 | NA | TRBV2 | CASSGEATDTQYF | TGTGCCAGCAGCGGCGAGGCGACAGATACGCAGTATTTT
NA | TRBJ2-2 | TRBD1 | TRBV5-4 | CASSTGQGARTGELFF | TGTGCCAGCAGCACAGGACAGGGGGCGCGTACCGGGGAGCTGTTTTTT
few | TRBJ2-2 | NA | TRBV29-1 | CSVERSTGELFF | TGCAGCGTTGAAAGGAGCACCGGGGAGCTGTTTTTT
few | TRBJ2-7 | NA | TRBV25-1 | CASRPREPSYEQYF | TGTGCCAGCAGGCCTAGGGAGCCTTCCTACGAGCAGTACTTC
NA | TRBJ2-7 | NA | TRBV25-1 | CATSQGNPPYEQYF | TGTGCCACCTCGCAGGGGAATCCCCCCTACGAGCAGTACTTC
NA | TRBJ2-5 | TRBD1 | TRBV12-5 | CATGFRQGETQYF | TGTGCTACCGGGTTTAGACAGGGGGAGACCCAGTACTTC
NA | TRBJ2-7 | NA | TRBV18 | CASSQETYEQYF | TGTGCCAGCTCGCAGGAGACCTACGAGCAGTACTTC
few | TRBJ2-2 | NA | TRBV7-9 | CASSQRMSSPTKAGELFF | TGTGCCAGCAGCCAGAGGATGAGTAGTCCGACGAAGGCCGGGGAGCTGTTTTTT
few | TRBJ1-2 | NA | TRBV30 | CAWSPRDRFSGYTF | TGTGCCTGGAGTCCCCGGGACCGCTTCTCTGGCTACACCTTC
few | TRBJ2-5 | NA | TRBV14 | CASSDPGRETQYF | TGTGCCAGCAGCGACCCAGGTCGCGAGACCCAGTACTTC
NA | TRBJ2-7 | NA | TRBV5-1 | CASRAGHHYEQYF | TGCGCCAGCAGGGCGGGACACCACTACGAGCAGTACTTC
NA | TRBJ1-1 | NA | TRBV7-8 | CASSAGENTEAFF | TGTGCCAGCAGCGCGGGGGAAAACACTGAAGCTTTCTTT